The rows below give T cell receptor beta chains drawn from one sample of a study of blood T cell repertoires in COVID-19. This table comes from immunoSEQ multiplex PCR, and its TCRdb copy is limited to in-frame clones, with some not included. The repertoire has hundreds of thousands of clones, 85% to 90% of them found once; the top ten carry approximately 6.1%. The material sequenced was peripheral blood. The receptors here all came from a man aged 80 or over with acute or convalescent COVID-19. Each CDR3 is given with its conserved first and last residue. The D gene is left open where the match is weak. Where a row states a size, it is once, few, many or the class of an expanded clone; other rows omit it.

.,TRBV6-5,.,TRBJ2-3,TGTGCCACCAACTCCCCCTGGGGCGGGATAGATACGCAGTATTTT,CATNSPWGGIDTQYF
.,TRBV7-3,.,TRBJ1-1,TGTGCCAGCAGCTTAAGTCCAGGTTTGAAATTTACTGAAGCTTTCTTT,CASSLSPGLKFTEAFF
.,TRBV29-1,.,TRBJ2-7,TGCAGCGTCCGGGACACATCCTACGAGCAGTACTTC,CSVRDTSYEQYF
.,TRBV19,.,TRBJ2-7,TGTGCCAGTAGTACCTCCCAGGGATACGAGCAGTACTTC,CASSTSQGYEQYF
.,TRBV19,.,TRBJ2-3,TGTGCCAGTAACCGCAAACTAGCAGGTAGCACAGATACGCAGTATTTT,CASNRKLAGSTDTQYF
.,TRBV27,.,TRBJ1-4,TGTGCCAGCAGTTTTACAATCAGTAATGAAAAACTGTTTTTT,CASSFTISNEKLFF
.,TRBV29-1,.,TRBJ2-3,TGCAGCGTTGAAGTCCGTGGAGGCACAGATACGCAGTATTTT,CSVEVRGGTDTQYF
.,TRBV25-1,.,TRBJ2-1,TGTGCCAGCAGTGAAGTTAGGGGCGCCTACAATGAGCAGTTCTTC,CASSEVRGAYNEQFF
.,TRBV9,.,TRBJ2-7,TGTGCCAGCAGCGTAGGCCCTAGCTTGTCCTACGAGCAGTACTTC,CASSVGPSLSYEQYF
.,TRBV3-1/TRBV3-2,TRBD1,TRBJ2-5,TGTGCCAGCAGCTATCGGGACAGACAAGAGACCCAGTACTTC,CASSYRDRQETQYF
.,TRBV19,.,TRBJ1-5,TGTGCCAGTAGTATAGGAACAGGACCGGATCAGCCCCAGCATTTT,CASSIGTGPDQPQHF
.,TRBV5-1,.,TRBJ2-2,TGCGCCAGCAGCCTAGGGGTCCCGAACACCGGGGAGCTGTTTTTT,CASSLGVPNTGELFF
many,TRBV18,TRBD1,TRBJ2-1,TGTGCCAGCTCACCGCCTGGTTCGGGACAGGGTCCCCATGAGCAGTTCTTC,CASSPPGSGQGPHEQFF